These 2 T cell receptor beta chains originate from one sample sequenced in a study of cytomegalovirus exposure and HLA in healthy donors. Libraries were prepared by immunoSEQ multiplex PCR; TCRdb keeps only in-frame clonotypes and omits some of them. The sample shows approximately 180,000 clones, more than 75% of them seen only once. The sample was PBMCs. The receptor set was obtained from a man younger than 35 in good health and CMV-seropositive.

Here the CDR3 reads CAIRGGREGSYEQYF. CDR3 DNA: TGTGCCATCAGGGGAGGGCGGGAGGGCTCCTACGAGCAGTACTTC. The V and J genes are TRBV10-3 and TRBJ2-7; TRBD2 aligns across 9 bases. Germline CDR1 and CDR2: ENHRY and SYGVKD. This CDR3 is built from 15 residues. V lost 6 bases to trimming and J lost 0 bases; unmatched junction nucleotides: 6.

The rearrangement links TRBV27 to TRBJ2-1, with a tentative D call TRBD1 (6 bases). Germline V CDR1 and CDR2: MNHEY, SMNVEV (reference sequence). The CDR3 contains 15 residues. With 3 bases removed from V and 0 bases from J, the gap between germline ends came to 9 bases. The CDR3 DNA sequence: TGTGCCAGCAGTTTGGGGGCCCCCTCCTACAATGAGCAGTTCTTC. It codes for CASSLGAPSYNEQFF.